One T cell receptor beta chain is described in this entry. What it binds is unknown. This entry comes from a study of yellow fever vaccine responses in identical twins. Study-wide results and limits: Reportedly, the T cell response mounted by twins to vaccine seemed partly convergent, partly personalized.

The germline gives CDR1 SGHNT, CDR2 YENEEA. CDR3 length: 15 residues. The ends were cut back, 4 bases at V and 0 bases at J, with 10 bases in the middle. TCRdb reprocessed the RT-PCR reads with MiXCR, giving one entry per CDR3 protein. Altogether roughly 18,000 distinct CDR3 sequences are present, 60% to 70% being singletons, with the ten largest covering 6.5% to 8.5%. The chain carries TRBV11-3 and TRBJ2-1; TRBD1 is a possible D gene (6 bases). The sample consisted of T cells from blood (PBMCs), unsorted or a sorted subset (not recorded which), taken before or after yellow fever vaccination (not recorded which). This clonotype originated in a woman aged 18-35 years who received the yellow fever vaccine. The CDR3 nucleotides read TGTGCCAGCAGCTCCACAGGGACCTCCTACAATGAGCAGTTCTTC. Translated: CASSSTGTSYNEQFF.